The 30 T cell receptor beta chains listed next were all sequenced from one sample in a study of tumor T cells in aggressive B-cell lymphoma (TCRdb year 2017). The receptor library was made with the immunoSEQ multiplex PCR assay. The source is immuneACCESS, and TCRdb retained only in-frame sequences with V and J called. Part of the clones is not carried over; for the studies checked, unresolved V genes explain less than half of this, and the remainder is unexplained. Here the sample has 650 to 950 clones; over 85% occur a single time. Of the sample, around 19% falls within the top ten clones. Sequenced material: tumor tissue. The receptors were gathered from an adult with diffuse large B cell lymphoma.

The rearrangement uses TRBV9 and TRBJ2-1, with TRBD2 identical over 8 bases. V lost 5 bases and J lost 7; bases outside the gene matches: 11. This CDR3 region has 15 residues. Germline CDR1 and CDR2: SGDLS and YYNGEE. The CDR3 DNA reads as TGTGCCAGCAGTGGACGCGGGGGGACCCAAAATGAGCAGTTCTTC. This sequence encodes CASSGRGGTQNEQFF.

J is TRBJ2-7 and V is TRBV28, with 7 nucleotides matching TRBD1. J lost 5 bases, V lost 5 bases, and 9 bases had no gene match. The CDR3 is 14 residues long. Germline lookup yields CDR1 MDHEN and CDR2 SYDVKM. Here the CDR3 DNA reads TGTGCCAGCAGTCCAGACAGGGCAGGCAACGAGCAGTACTTC. Protein product: CASSPDRAGNEQYF.

This chain joins TRBV7-2 and TRBJ2-2; weak D call: TRBD2 (6 bases). The CDR3 contains 16 residues. Looked up from germline, CDR1 is SGHTA and CDR2 is FQGNSA. V dropped 5 bases and J dropped 7 bases, with 20 bases sitting between them. The CDR3 DNA reads TGTGCCAGCAGCGGAGAGGCGGGAAGAGCGAACGGGGAGCTGTTTTTT. It translates to CASSGEAGRANGELFF.

CDR3 in amino acids: CASSVSDSSYNEQFF. CDR3 coding DNA: TGTGCCAGCAGCGTAAGCGATAGCTCCTACAATGAGCAGTTCTTC. V usage is TRBV9 and J usage is TRBJ2-1; unclear D gene. The V and J ends lost 1 base and 0 bases respectively, with 8 bases between them. The CDR3 sequence is 15 residues long. Germline V gene sequence: CDR1 SGDLS, CDR2 YYNGEE.

The CDR3 region is CASSLMSGETQYF. The CDR3 DNA reads TGTGCCAGCAGTCTAATGTCTGGAGAGACCCAGTACTTC. V is TRBV2 and J is TRBJ2-5; D call uncertain. Germline loops: CDR1 SNHLY, CDR2 FYNNEI. Trimming removed 5 bases from V and 4 bases from J, with 11 bases in between. The CDR3 length is 13 residues.

This rearrangement joins TRBV20-1 to TRBJ2-3; D unclear. The germline gives CDR1 DFQATT, CDR2 SNEGSKA (reference sequence). V was clipped by 3 bases and J by 6 bases, with 7 bases between them. The CDR3 spans 11 residues. The CDR3 loop reads CSARFSDTQYF. CDR3 nucleotides: TGCAGTGCTAGGTTCTCGGATACGCAGTATTTT.

The chain carries TRBV6-1 and TRBJ1-5, with D possibly being TRBD1 (5 bases). Germline CDR1 MNHNS, CDR2 SASEGT. CDR3 length: 15 residues. Trimming cost V 6 bases and J 0 bases, with 12 bases left between them. The CDR3 sequence: CASRSRVGSNQPQHF. CDR3 nucleotide sequence: TGTGCCAGCAGGTCCAGGGTGGGTAGCAATCAGCCCCAGCATTTT.

This clone was detected only once. The chain links TRBV6-5 to TRBJ2-5, with D maybe TRBD1 (5 bases). This CDR3 has 13 residues. Trimming took off 4 bases at V and 5 bases at J, with 11 bases between the two ends. Germline V gene sequence: CDR1 MNHEY, CDR2 SVGAGI. CDR3 in amino acids: CASSLGAWETQYF. CDR3 nucleotide sequence: TGTGCCAGCAGTTTAGGGGCCTGGGAGACCCAGTACTTC.

The gene calls are TRBV21-1 and TRBJ2-3; the table's D call of TRBD1 was not tested on the DNA. TRBV21-1 is labeled a pseudogene. The CDR3 extends over 16 amino acids. The CDR3 loop is CASSLRTGDTADTQYF. CDR3 sequence (DNA): TGTGCCAGCAGCCTTAGGACAGGGGATACGGCAGATACGCAGTATTTT.

The chain employs TRBV7-6 and TRBJ1-4, with TRBD1 matching over 9 bases. Per germline, CDR1 SGHVS and CDR2 FNYEAQ. V trimming: 5 bases; J trimming: 0 bases; junction bases outside the gene matches: 10. CDR3 length: 18 residues. As DNA, the CDR3 is TGTGCCAGCAGCGCAGCCGGGACAGGGAGGGCAACTAATGAAAAACTGTTTTTT. Translated: CASSAAGTGRATNEKLFF.

J is TRBJ1-3 and V is TRBV28, with D perhaps matching TRBD1 (6 bases). V shed 6 bases and J shed 0 bases, with 6 bases lying between them. This CDR3 contains 13 residues. Looked up from germline, CDR1 is MDHEN and CDR2 is SYDVKM. The CDR3 bases are TGTGCCAGCAGGGACAGCTCTGGAAACACCATATATTTT. Protein sequence: CASRDSSGNTIYF.

This clone was counted only a few times. The chain employs TRBV4-3 and TRBJ2-2, with D unresolved. The V gene lost 0 bases and the J gene lost 1 base, with 15 bases spanning the gap. The CDR3 runs to 18 residues. The germline CDR1 and CDR2 sequences are LGHNA and YSLEER. The CDR3 DNA reads TGCGCCAGCAGCCAAGATTCTTGGCAACTACTGAACACCGGGGAGCTGTTTTTT. Amino acid sequence: CASSQDSWQLLNTGELFF.

The V call is TRBV5-1, the J call TRBJ2-5; D is unresolved. CDR1 is SGHRS, CDR2 YFSETQ, per germline. The CDR3 has 13 residues. V gave up 1 base and J gave up 2 bases, with 6 bases separating them. Here the CDR3 reads CASSLSLQETQYF. In nucleotides, the CDR3 is TGCGCCAGCAGCTTGTCCCTTCAAGAGACCCAGTACTTC.

The J gene is TRBJ2-3, the V gene TRBV10-3, with D perhaps matching TRBD1 (7 bases). The germline V gene has CDR1 ENHRY and CDR2 SYGVKD. This CDR3 has 16 amino acids. V was shortened by 2 bases and J by 0 bases, with 12 bases between the two germline ends. CDR3 sequence: CAISEAGQPSTDTQYF. In DNA form, the CDR3 reads TGTGCCATCAGTGAGGCGGGACAGCCTAGCACAGATACGCAGTATTTT.

The gene calls are TRBV15 and TRBJ1-1, with 12 nucleotides matching TRBD1. The CDR3 is 16 residues long. Germline assignment: CDR1 LNHNV and CDR2 YYDKDF (reference sequence). Germline trimming cut 10 bases from V and 4 bases from J; bases unmatched to any gene: 13. DNA for the CDR3: TGTGCCAGTCAAAGGGACAGGGGGCAAGGGGGCACTGAAGCTTTCTTT. It specifies CASQRDRGQGGTEAFF.

The chain couples TRBV7-2 to TRBJ1-2; TRBD1 is a possible D gene (5 bases). CDR1 is SGHTA, CDR2 FQGNSA, per germline. V was clipped by 5 bases and J by 2 bases, with 12 bases between them. The CDR3 has 14 amino acids. The CDR3 spells CASSPSSGNYGYTF. The CDR3 coding sequence is TGTGCCAGCAGCCCGAGTTCAGGGAACTATGGCTACACCTTC. The full variable domain, in which reference TRBV7-2 and TRBJ1-2 provide the parts outside the CDR3, is GAGVSQSPSNKVTEKGKDVELRCDPISGHTALYWYRQSLGQGLEFLIYFQGNSAPDKSGLPSDRFSAERTGGSVSTLTIQRTQQEDSAVYLCASSPSSGNYGYTFGSGTRLTVV.

The chain couples TRBV4-2 to TRBJ2-2; 7 positions match TRBD2. The CDR3 covers 16 residues. CDR1 is LGHNA and CDR2 is YNFKEQ in the germline V gene. The ends lost 0 bases at V and 4 bases at J; junction bases unmatched: 5. CDR3 sequence reads: CASSQEVSGPTGELFF. In nucleotides, the CDR3 is TGTGCCAGCAGCCAAGAGGTTAGCGGGCCCACCGGGGAGCTGTTTTTT.

The chain is built from TRBV18 and TRBJ1-2, with 10 bases that match TRBD1. Unmatched junction bases numbered 5, after V lost 6 bases and J lost 4 bases. The germline V gene has CDR1 KGHSH and CDR2 LQKENI. The CDR3 has 14 amino acids. CDR3 protein: CASSSDRGPYGYTF. CDR3 DNA: TGTGCCAGCTCGTCTGACAGGGGGCCCTATGGCTACACCTTC.

This clone was recorded only once. The rearrangement links TRBV7-2 to TRBJ2-1, with 7 bases identical to TRBD1. CDR3 length: 15 amino acids. The germline V gene has CDR1 SGHTA and CDR2 FQGNSA. V was pared by 4 bases and J by 5 bases, with 8 bases of the junction left unmatched. The CDR3 is CASSSPSTGHNEQFF. The CDR3 DNA reads as TGTGCCAGCAGCTCACCGTCGACAGGGCACAATGAGCAGTTCTTC.

The CDR3 DNA is TGTGCCAGCACGGAGGGAGGACCCTACAATGAGCAGTTCTTC. Its protein is CASTEGGPYNEQFF. This chain joins TRBV28 and TRBJ2-1, with D perhaps matching TRBD2 (6 bases). Germline V gene data show CDR1 as MDHEN and CDR2 as SYDVKM. With 7 bases removed from V and 2 bases from J, the gap between germline ends came to 12 bases. The CDR3 length is 14 residues. Using reference TRBV28 and TRBJ2-1 for the parts outside the CDR3, the full variable domain is DVKVTQSSRYLVKRTGEKVFLECVQDMDHENMFWYRQDPGLGLRLIYFSYDVKMKEKGDIPEGYSVSREKKERFSLILESASTNQTSMYLCASTEGGPYNEQFFGPGTRLTVL.

The V call is TRBV9, the J call TRBJ1-2; D possibly corresponds to TRBD1 (6 bases). This CDR3 is 12 amino acids long. Trimming removed 4 bases from V and 4 bases from J, with 8 bases in between. The germline CDR1 and CDR2 sequences are SGDLS and YYNGEE. The CDR3 DNA reads TGTGCCAGCAGCCAACAGGGCTATGGCTACACCTTC. Translation: CASSQQGYGYTF. The entire variable domain, with the rest obtained from reference TRBV9 and TRBJ1-2, is as follows: DSGVTQTPKHLITATGQRVTLRCSPRSGDLSVYWYQQSLDQGLQFLIQYYNGEERAKGNILERFSAQQFPDLHSELNLSSLELGDSALYFCASSQQGYGYTFGSGTRLTVV.

V is TRBV5-4 and J is TRBJ2-7, with 7 bases matching TRBD1. This CDR3 is 15 amino acids long. V lost 0 bases to trimming and J lost 3 bases; unmatched junction nucleotides: 6. The V gene's germline CDR1 is SGHNT and CDR2 YYREEE (reference sequence). The CDR3 region is CASSLAGGSGYEQYF. CDR3 nucleotide sequence: TGTGCCAGCAGCTTGGCAGGGGGTTCGGGCTACGAGCAGTACTTC.

This chain links TRBV7-6 with TRBJ2-1, with 7 nucleotides matching TRBD2. CDR3 length: 16 residues. The V gene end was trimmed by 3 bases and the J gene end by 2 bases; junction bases not matched to a gene: 7. CDR1 and CDR2 (germline): SGHVS, FNYEAQ. The CDR3, as DNA: TGTGCCAGCAGCTTCCAGGGAGGGACTACCTACAATGAGCAGTTCTTC. Translated: CASSFQGGTTYNEQFF.

This chain links TRBV4-1 with TRBJ1-1; possibly TRBD1 for D (5 bases). The germline gives CDR1 MGHRA, CDR2 YSYEKL. Trimming pared 1 base from V and 2 bases from J, leaving 8 bases between. There are 14 residues in the CDR3. The CDR3 nucleotides read TGCGCCAGCAGCCAAGCCAGGGCCAACACTGAAGCTTTCTTT. Translating it yields CASSQARANTEAFF.

This rearrangement joins TRBV27 to TRBJ1-1; the D is unclear. The CDR3 totals 15 residues. The germline V gene has CDR1 MNHEY and CDR2 SMNVEV (reference sequence). Trimming left V 3 bases short and J 1 base short, with 12 bases between. The CDR3 DNA follows: TGTGCCAGCAGTTTCTCCGGGTCCCCGAACACTGAAGCTTTCTTT. This translates into CASSFSGSPNTEAFF.

In DNA, the CDR3 is TGTGCCAGCAGCCAGACCGACAGGGGCGGATCACCCCTCCACTTT. It specifies CASSQTDRGGSPLHF. The rearrangement links TRBV9 to TRBJ1-6; 8 bases align to TRBD1. The CDR3 runs to 15 residues. Trimming took 4 bases from V and 10 from J; bases not matched to a gene: 10. The germline CDR1 and CDR2 sequences are SGDLS and YYNGEE.

This clone has a handful of counts. The V and J genes are TRBV11-2 and TRBJ2-1, with D possibly being TRBD1 (5 bases). CDR1 SGHAT and CDR2 FQNNGV come from the germline V gene. This CDR3 spans 14 amino acids. V was shortened by 1 base and J by 7 bases, with 11 bases between the two germline ends. In nucleotides, the CDR3 is TGTGCCAGCAGCTTAGCTTGGTCAGGGAATGAGCAGTTCTTC. Its protein product is CASSLAWSGNEQFF. The whole variable domain, remainder taken from reference TRBV11-2 and TRBJ2-1, is EAGVAQSPRYKIIEKRQSVAFWCNPISGHATLYWYQQILGQGPKLLIQFQNNGVVDDSQLPKDRFSAERLKGVDSTLKIQPAKLEDSAVYLCASSLAWSGNEQFFGPGTRLTVL.

V usage is TRBV10-1 and J usage is TRBJ2-1, with 8 bases lining up with TRBD2. J gave up 6 bases and V 6 bases, and 10 bases lay outside the gene matches. CDR1 is WNHNN, CDR2 SYGVQD, per germline (reference sequence). The CDR3 covers 15 residues. CDR3 residues: CASSRAGGEINEQFF. CDR3 sequence (DNA): TGCGCCAGCAGCCGGGCGGGGGGCGAAATCAATGAGCAGTTCTTC.

The count of this clone is one. The genes are TRBV4-2 and TRBJ2-3; 9 nucleotides align to TRBD2. The germline V gene encodes CDR1 LGHNA and CDR2 YNFKEQ. The V gene end was trimmed by 4 bases and the J gene end by 0 bases; junction bases not matched to a gene: 5. The CDR3 loop spans 16 amino acids. CDR3 amino acids: CASSLLAGESTDTQYF. CDR3 DNA: TGTGCCAGCAGCCTTTTAGCGGGAGAAAGCACAGATACGCAGTATTTT.

The chain carries TRBV5-3 and TRBJ1-2, with D possibly matching TRBD1 (5 bases). TRBV5-3 has ORF status, its function being uncertain. The CDR3 totals 16 residues. V was cut by 7 bases and J by 2 bases, with 21 bases left in between. The CDR3 loop reads CARYETVVRKNYGYTF. Written as DNA, the CDR3 is TGTGCCAGATACGAGACAGTGGTGAGAAAGAACTATGGCTACACCTTC.